This T cell receptor beta chain is from a study of Ad26.COV2.S vaccination and SARS-CoV-2 variants. The study's findings and limits: Using TCR breadth and depth analyses may have led to underestimated total T cell responses. Vaccinees displayed broader spike-specific TCR repertoires than placebo recipients. Breadth measured for non-spike TCRs was similar across vaccine and placebo recipients.

To note about this clone: What it binds is not known.

CDR1 and CDR2 (germline): SEHNR, FQNEAQ (reference sequence). The junction had 12 bases not matched to a gene; V was cut back by 2 bases and J by 6 bases. The CDR3 is 16 residues long. Assay: immunoSEQ multiplex PCR; the TCRdb copy retains only in-frame clones and omits some. The table includes about 350,000 clones, approximately 90% detected once. The TCR originated in a human donor who had recovered from COVID-19. The sequences come from peripheral blood, collected after recovery from COVID-19. This chain connects TRBV7-9 to TRBJ1-2, with 7 bases aligning to TRBD1. CDR3 in amino acids: CASSLPGTELRDGYTF. CDR3 in DNA: TGTGCCAGCAGCTTACCCGGGACAGAGCTTCGTGATGGCTACACCTTC.